Listed below are T cell receptor beta chains from one sample, sequenced in a study of immune evolution from preneoplasia to lung adenocarcinoma. Assay used: immunoSEQ multiplex PCR; TCRdb lists only in-frame clones, some missing. Among about 7,800 clones listed, more than 75% were seen once. The material sequenced was FFPE minimally invasive lung adenocarcinoma tissue. The receptor source for this set is an older donor with lung adenocarcinoma. The CDR3 runs from the conserved cysteine through the conserved F or W. The order of the fields is CDR3 length, J gene, V gene, CDR3 protein.

14 | TRBJ2-4 | TRBV28 | CASSLVRAKNIQYF
15 | TRBJ2-1 | TRBV30 | CAWSGRGLSYNEQFF
15 | TRBJ2-1 | TRBV6-1 | CASSEGTGSINEQFF
13 | TRBJ1-2 | TRBV14 | CASSQPGGRGYTF
16 | TRBJ2-7 | TRBV28 | CASSLLGGGGTYEQYF
17 | TRBJ2-1 | TRBV11-2 | CASSSLSAGVAANEQFF
15 | TRBJ2-7 | TRBV23-1 | CASSQSGGATYEQYF
17 | TRBJ1-4 | TRBV5-1 | CASSSQGPRRANEKLFF
12 | TRBJ2-1 | TRBV5-4 | CASSLSGNEQFF
15 | TRBJ1-1 | TRBV2 | CASGLGGRTNTEAFF
15 | TRBJ2-7 | TRBV4-2 | CASSQEQGSSYEQYF
13 | TRBJ1-2 | TRBV6-5 | CASRTRESSGYTF
15 | TRBJ2-6 | TRBV30 | CAWSRGAEGANVLTF
16 | TRBJ1-1 | TRBV5-1 | CASSPGYLVEGTEAFF
13 | TRBJ2-7 | TRBV7-7 | CASSLRQGYEQYF
13 | TRBJ2-1 | TRBV19 | CASSIVEVNEQFF
16 | TRBJ2-3 | TRBV5-1 | CASRAALAGFTDTQYF
13 | TRBJ2-3 | TRBV7-3 | CASSLTLRDTQYF
11 | TRBJ1-1 | TRBV2 | CASRTGREAFF
15 | TRBJ2-3 | TRBV4-1 | CASSPTSGVSDTQYF
16 | TRBJ2-6 | TRBV9 | CASSGTGLIGANVLTF
15 | TRBJ1-3 | TRBV6-1 | CASSESWSSGNTIYF
13 | TRBJ1-5 | TRBV7-6 | CASSLNPDGPQHF
11 | TRBJ2-7 | TRBV7-9 | CASSAAREQYF
16 | TRBJ2-5 | TRBV6-1 | CASSEQPWDSKETQYF
16 | TRBJ2-2 | TRBV10-3 | CATNYDRGSNTGELFF
15 | TRBJ2-2 | TRBV7-9 | CASSLLAGVPGELFF
15 | TRBJ1-1 | TRBV30 | CAWYRDCLPNTEAFF
14 | TRBJ2-2 | TRBV27 | CASSLGGATGELFF
12 | TRBJ2-3 | TRBV19 | CASSALSDTQYF
15 | TRBJ2-1 | TRBV28 | CASRSGQGSYNEQFF
13 | TRBJ2-7 | TRBV2 | CASSIRDSYEQYF
15 | TRBJ1-1 | TRBV7-9 | CASSPPGRSNPEAFF
13 | TRBJ2-7 | TRBV13 | CASSLELAHEQYF
16 | TRBJ2-7 | TRBV10-3 | CAISDPTSGRVSEQYF
15 | TRBJ1-5 | TRBV5-1 | CASSQGTFSNQPQHF
12 | TRBJ1-1 | TRBV7-9 | CASSLGKFEAFF
15 | TRBJ2-7 | TRBV4-2 | CASSQGQGLSYEQYF
15 | TRBJ2-2 | TRBV19 | CASSPVAGWTGELFF
15 | TRBJ1-6 | TRBV18 | CASSVNRGRNSPLHF
12 | TRBJ1-4 | TRBV2 | CASRPGNEKLFF
13 | TRBJ1-2 | TRBV2 | CASSESGNYGYTF
13 | TRBJ2-7 | TRBV27 | CASSPTKWGEQYF
11 | TRBJ1-1 | TRBV28 | CASRDRVGAFF
14 | TRBJ2-3 | TRBV19 | CASRGTSGTDTQYF
14 | TRBJ1-6 | TRBV6-5 | CASSTGGRDSPLHF
17 | TRBJ2-1 | TRBV7-2 | CASSLGRAERLYNEQFF
11 | TRBJ1-2 | TRBV19 | CATQRGWGYTF
14 | TRBJ1-4 | TRBV25-1 | CASSQGGRSEKLFF
11 | TRBJ2-1 | TRBV20-1 | CSARPTGRFFF
14 | TRBJ1-1 | TRBV5-4 | CASSFPGRPTEAFF
15 | TRBJ1-2 | TRBV5-5 | CASSLHLEGRYGYTF